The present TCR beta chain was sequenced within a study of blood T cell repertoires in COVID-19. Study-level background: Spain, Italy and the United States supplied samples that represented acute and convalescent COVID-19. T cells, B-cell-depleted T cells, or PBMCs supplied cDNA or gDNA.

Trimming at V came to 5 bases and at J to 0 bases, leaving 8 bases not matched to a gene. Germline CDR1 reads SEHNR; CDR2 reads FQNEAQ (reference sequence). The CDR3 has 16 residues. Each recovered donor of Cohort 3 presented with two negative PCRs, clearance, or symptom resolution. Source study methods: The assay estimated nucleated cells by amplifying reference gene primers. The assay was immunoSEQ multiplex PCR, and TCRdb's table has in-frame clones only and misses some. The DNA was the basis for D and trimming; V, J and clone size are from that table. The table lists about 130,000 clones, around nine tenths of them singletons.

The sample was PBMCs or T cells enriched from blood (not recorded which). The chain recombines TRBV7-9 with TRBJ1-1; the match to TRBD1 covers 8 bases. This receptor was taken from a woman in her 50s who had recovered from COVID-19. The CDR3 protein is CASSPTTGEMNTEAFF. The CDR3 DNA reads TGTGCCAGCAGCCCTACGACAGGGGAGATGAACACTGAAGCTTTCTTT.